The rows below give T cell receptor beta chains drawn from one sample of a study of Ad26.COV2.S vaccination and SARS-CoV-2 variants. This table comes from immunoSEQ multiplex PCR, and its TCRdb copy is limited to in-frame clones, with some not included. Of 250,000 to 300,000 clones in the sample, around 87% were seen once. The sample here was peripheral blood, taken in a trial of Ad26.COV2.S vaccine versus placebo. The receptors were sampled from a person between 18 and 59 years old who received the Ad26.COV2.S COVID-19 vaccine or a placebo. The CDR3 runs from the conserved cysteine through the conserved F or W. Fields, in order: D gene, V gene, J gene, clone size, CDR3 DNA, CDR3 protein. The D gene is left open where the match is weak. Clone size appears in some rows only: once, few, many, or a class for an expanded clone.

d_gene: TRBD2
v_gene: TRBV29-1
j_gene: TRBJ2-3
abundance: -
CDR3nt: TGCAGCGTTGTGCGAGCGGGAAGGGATACGCAGTATTTT
CDR3aa: CSVVRAGRDTQYF

d_gene: TRBD1
v_gene: TRBV15
j_gene: TRBJ1-2
abundance: -
CDR3nt: TGTGCCACCAGCAGAGACACAGGGGGCTGGGGTGGCTACACCTTC
CDR3aa: CATSRDTGGWGGYTF

d_gene: -
v_gene: TRBV3-1/TRBV3-2
j_gene: TRBJ2-3
abundance: -
CDR3nt: TGTGCCAGCAGCCAAGATAGAGGAGGTACAGATACGCAGTATTTT
CDR3aa: CASSQDRGGTDTQYF

d_gene: -
v_gene: TRBV9
j_gene: TRBJ2-2
abundance: -
CDR3nt: TGTGCCAGCAGCGTAGGGCAGACAAACACCGGGGAGCTGTTTTTT
CDR3aa: CASSVGQTNTGELFF

d_gene: TRBD2
v_gene: TRBV20-1
j_gene: TRBJ2-5
abundance: -
CDR3nt: TGCAGTGCAAGCGGGAGGGAGACCCAGTACTTC
CDR3aa: CSASGRETQYF

d_gene: TRBD1
v_gene: TRBV7-2
j_gene: TRBJ2-7
abundance: -
CDR3nt: TGTGCCAGCAGCTTAACCCGGGACAGGGGCCACGAGCAGTACTTC
CDR3aa: CASSLTRDRGHEQYF

d_gene: -
v_gene: TRBV7-2
j_gene: TRBJ2-2
abundance: few
CDR3nt: TGTGCCAGCAGCTTTTACGGCGGGGAGCTGTTTTTT
CDR3aa: CASSFYGGELFF

d_gene: TRBD1
v_gene: TRBV5-4
j_gene: TRBJ2-3
abundance: -
CDR3nt: TGTGCCAGCAGCACGGGCGGGACAGGCGTCCGGGATACGCAGTATTTT
CDR3aa: CASSTGGTGVRDTQYF

d_gene: -
v_gene: TRBV11-1
j_gene: TRBJ1-1
abundance: -
CDR3nt: TGTGCCAGCAGACCCCAGGAGGGAACTGAAGCTTTCTTT
CDR3aa: CASRPQEGTEAFF

d_gene: -
v_gene: TRBV5-6
j_gene: TRBJ2-2
abundance: -
CDR3nt: TGTGCCAGCAGCCTTGACAGATCGAACACCGGGGAGCTGTTTTTT
CDR3aa: CASSLDRSNTGELFF

d_gene: TRBD2
v_gene: TRBV5-1
j_gene: TRBJ2-1
abundance: -
CDR3nt: TGCGCCAGCCGGTCGAATAGCGGGAATTATGAGCAGTTCTTC
CDR3aa: CASRSNSGNYEQFF

d_gene: TRBD1
v_gene: TRBV12-5
j_gene: TRBJ2-5
abundance: -
CDR3nt: TGTGCTAGTGGAAAGGGACAGGGTCGGACCCAGTACTTC
CDR3aa: CASGKGQGRTQYF

d_gene: -
v_gene: TRBV6-2/TRBV6-3
j_gene: TRBJ1-1
abundance: once
CDR3nt: TGTGCCAGCAGTCCCGCCGGGCGGCTGAACACTGAAGCTTTCTTT
CDR3aa: CASSPAGRLNTEAFF

d_gene: TRBD1
v_gene: TRBV10-3
j_gene: TRBJ1-1
abundance: few
CDR3nt: TGTGCCATCAGGGGACAGGGGGTGACTGAAGCTTTCTTT
CDR3aa: CAIRGQGVTEAFF

d_gene: -
v_gene: TRBV6-1
j_gene: TRBJ1-5
abundance: -
CDR3nt: TGTGCCAGCAGTGAAACCGGATGGCAGCCCCAGCATTTT
CDR3aa: CASSETGWQPQHF

d_gene: -
v_gene: TRBV12-3/TRBV12-4
j_gene: TRBJ2-7
abundance: -
CDR3nt: TGTGCCAGCAGTTTGGACGCCGGGCGAGAGCAGTACTTC
CDR3aa: CASSLDAGREQYF

d_gene: -
v_gene: TRBV3-1/TRBV3-2
j_gene: TRBJ2-2
abundance: -
CDR3nt: TGTGCCAGCAGCCCCTTAGTGGGTTTTTTCTCAACCGGGGAGCTGTTTTTT
CDR3aa: CASSPLVGFFSTGELFF

d_gene: -
v_gene: TRBV30
j_gene: TRBJ1-5
abundance: -
CDR3nt: TGTGCCTGGAGTGTAAGAGGAAATCAGCCCCAGCATTTT
CDR3aa: CAWSVRGNQPQHF

d_gene: TRBD2
v_gene: TRBV9
j_gene: TRBJ2-7
abundance: -
CDR3nt: TGTGCCAGCAGCGCCACTCCGGGACTACCTATAGTCAGGAACGAGCAGTACTTC
CDR3aa: CASSATPGLPIVRNEQYF

d_gene: -
v_gene: TRBV28
j_gene: TRBJ1-3
abundance: -
CDR3nt: TGTGCCAGCAGTTTAACGACACCCTTCTCTGGAAACACCATATATTTT
CDR3aa: CASSLTTPFSGNTIYF

d_gene: TRBD1
v_gene: TRBV5-1
j_gene: TRBJ1-4
abundance: -
CDR3nt: TGCGCCAGCACCAGACAGGGGGCAACTAATGAAAAACTGTTTTTT
CDR3aa: CASTRQGATNEKLFF

d_gene: TRBD2
v_gene: TRBV30
j_gene: TRBJ2-7
abundance: -
CDR3nt: TGTGCCTGGGGGGAGGGAGACGAGCAGTACTTC
CDR3aa: CAWGEGDEQYF

d_gene: TRBD2
v_gene: TRBV7-2
j_gene: TRBJ2-7
abundance: -
CDR3nt: TGTGCCAGCAGCGGGCCGGGACTAGCGGGACTAGGGGAGCAGTACTTC
CDR3aa: CASSGPGLAGLGEQYF

d_gene: -
v_gene: TRBV14
j_gene: TRBJ1-4
abundance: -
CDR3nt: TGTGCCAGCAGCAACCGGGGCCTAACTAATGAAAAACTGTTTTTT
CDR3aa: CASSNRGLTNEKLFF

d_gene: TRBD2
v_gene: TRBV19
j_gene: TRBJ2-7
abundance: -
CDR3nt: TGTGCCAGTAGGATAACTAGCGGGGGGGCCTACGAGCAGTACTTC
CDR3aa: CASRITSGGAYEQYF

d_gene: TRBD1
v_gene: TRBV18
j_gene: TRBJ1-5
abundance: -
CDR3nt: TGTGCCAGCTCACCACAGGGGGCCAACGGTCAGCCCCAGCATTTT
CDR3aa: CASSPQGANGQPQHF

d_gene: -
v_gene: TRBV5-1
j_gene: TRBJ2-5
abundance: -
CDR3nt: TGCGCCAGCAGTAAGCAGGGAGGTTCCGGAGAGACCCAGTACTTC
CDR3aa: CASSKQGGSGETQYF

d_gene: -
v_gene: TRBV29-1
j_gene: TRBJ1-1
abundance: -
CDR3nt: TGCAGCGCACCGGCTGGGGACACTGAAGCTTTCTTT
CDR3aa: CSAPAGDTEAFF

d_gene: TRBD2
v_gene: TRBV29-1
j_gene: TRBJ2-7
abundance: -
CDR3nt: TGCAGCGTTGGAGGGACTAGCGGCCCCCGTGCCGGCGAGCAGTACTTC
CDR3aa: CSVGGTSGPRAGEQYF

d_gene: -
v_gene: TRBV12-5
j_gene: TRBJ1-1
abundance: few
CDR3nt: TGTGCTAGTGGTTTGCCCGACGGGAACACTGAAGCTTTCTTT
CDR3aa: CASGLPDGNTEAFF

d_gene: -
v_gene: TRBV7-2
j_gene: TRBJ1-3
abundance: -
CDR3nt: TGTGCCAGCAGCCCAAGGGGTCTCTCTGGAAACACCATATATTTT
CDR3aa: CASSPRGLSGNTIYF

d_gene: -
v_gene: TRBV5-6
j_gene: TRBJ1-2
abundance: -
CDR3nt: TGTGCCAGCTCCCTAGGGGGAAACTATGGCTACACCTTC
CDR3aa: CASSLGGNYGYTF

d_gene: -
v_gene: TRBV18
j_gene: TRBJ2-5
abundance: -
CDR3nt: TGTGCCAGCTCACCCCCAGTCCAAGAGACCCAGTACTTC
CDR3aa: CASSPPVQETQYF

d_gene: TRBD1
v_gene: TRBV27
j_gene: TRBJ1-2
abundance: -
CDR3nt: TGTGCCAGCAGTGGGACAGGACAACATTCAACCTATGGCTACACCTTC
CDR3aa: CASSGTGQHSTYGYTF

d_gene: -
v_gene: TRBV4-2
j_gene: TRBJ1-2
abundance: -
CDR3nt: TGTGCCAGCAGCCAAGATCCGGATTATGGCTACACCTTC
CDR3aa: CASSQDPDYGYTF

d_gene: -
v_gene: TRBV6-1
j_gene: TRBJ1-3
abundance: -
CDR3nt: TGTGCCAGCAGTGAATGGATCGGTATCAGGGACTCTGGAAACACCATATATTTT
CDR3aa: CASSEWIGIRDSGNTIYF

d_gene: -
v_gene: TRBV27
j_gene: TRBJ2-7
abundance: -
CDR3nt: TGTGCCAGCACCCTTGCAGGTACCCACGAGCAGTACTTC
CDR3aa: CASTLAGTHEQYF

d_gene: -
v_gene: TRBV19
j_gene: TRBJ2-1
abundance: -
CDR3nt: TGTGCCAGTAAGGACTCCACGTTAAACAATGAGCAGTTCTTC
CDR3aa: CASKDSTLNNEQFF

d_gene: -
v_gene: TRBV20-1
j_gene: TRBJ2-4
abundance: -
CDR3nt: TGCAGTGCTAGAGATTCAGGGGCGGAGTACTTC
CDR3aa: CSARDSGAEYF

d_gene: -
v_gene: TRBV12-3/TRBV12-4
j_gene: TRBJ1-1
abundance: -
CDR3nt: TGTGCCAGCAGTTTGGGGACCGGGACTAAAGCTTTCTTT
CDR3aa: CASSLGTGTKAFF

d_gene: TRBD1
v_gene: TRBV5-4
j_gene: TRBJ1-4
abundance: -
CDR3nt: TGTGCCAGCAGACCAGCGGGACAGGGTAATGAAAAACTGTTTTTT
CDR3aa: CASRPAGQGNEKLFF

d_gene: -
v_gene: TRBV13
j_gene: TRBJ2-1
abundance: -
CDR3nt: TGTGCCAGCAGCCCCCGGGGACTCCCTGATGATGAGCAGTTCTTC
CDR3aa: CASSPRGLPDDEQFF